The 6 T cell receptor beta chains below all came from one sample that was sequenced in a study of blood T cell repertoires in COVID-19. The data were produced by immunoSEQ multiplex PCR, yet TCRdb's version contains in-frame clones alone and is incomplete. The sample lists around 94,000 clones; around 87% were seen once. Sequenced material: peripheral blood. These receptors all come from a man in his fifties with active or convalescent COVID-19.

The chain recombines TRBV7-9 with TRBJ1-4; D may be TRBD1 (6 bases). V shed 5 bases and J shed 6 bases, with 13 bases lying between them. From germline, CDR1 is SEHNR and CDR2 FQNEAQ (reference sequence). The CDR3 totals 14 residues. DNA of the CDR3: TGTGCCAGCAGCACCGGACAGCTTTATGAAAAACTGTTTTTT. Residues: CASSTGQLYEKLFF.

The V call is TRBV5-1, the J call TRBJ2-2; D unresolved. V lost 0 bases and J lost 6, with 6 bases in between. From germline, CDR1 is SGHRS and CDR2 YFSETQ. The CDR3 sequence is 13 residues long. The CDR3 loop is CASSLGPAGELFF. CDR3 nucleotides: TGCGCCAGCAGCTTGGGGCCCGCCGGGGAGCTGTTTTTT.

This clone has only one observation. The rearrangement links TRBV2 to TRBJ1-2; perhaps TRBD1 as D (5 bases). There are 14 residues in the CDR3. In germline, CDR1 is SNHLY, CDR2 FYNNEI. The germline V and J ends were trimmed by 1 base and 3 bases, with 9 bases remaining between them. The CDR3 DNA reads TGTGCCAGCAGTGAAGACTCAGGGTACTATGGCTACACCTTC. Encoded protein: CASSEDSGYYGYTF.

The count of this clone is one. The chain has TRBV25-1 and TRBJ1-1; 9 bases are shared with TRBD1. The junction had 3 bases not matched to a gene; V was cut back by 6 bases and J by 4 bases. CDR1 MGHDK and CDR2 SYGVNS come from the germline V gene. The CDR3 loop spans 13 amino acids. CDR3 in amino acids: CASRGQGGTEAFF. CDR3 nucleotides: TGTGCCAGCAGGGGACAGGGTGGCACTGAAGCTTTCTTT.

A note on this clone: The same CDR3 also results from other DNA sequences found in this sample. The V call is TRBV4-2, the J call TRBJ2-3, with 8 bases matching TRBD2. Per the germline V gene, CDR1 is LGHNA and CDR2 is YNFKEQ. The CDR3 sequence is 16 residues long. Trimming took 1 base from V and 1 from J; bases not matched to a gene: 4. CDR3 sequence reads: CASSQGSGGGTDTQYF. The CDR3 DNA is TGTGCCAGCAGCCAAGGATCGGGGGGGGGCACAGATACGCAGTATTTT.

The gene calls are TRBV5-1 and TRBJ2-1, with TRBD1 matching over 7 bases. After removal of 4 bases from V and 0 bases from J, the junction contained 1 base not matched to a gene. The CDR3 sequence is 14 residues long. Germline lookup yields CDR1 SGHRS and CDR2 YFSETQ. CDR3 residues: CASSGDSSYNEQFF. CDR3 sequence (DNA): TGCGCCAGCAGCGGGGACAGCTCCTACAATGAGCAGTTCTTC.